This TCR beta chain was captured in a study of cytomegalovirus exposure and HLA in healthy donors. The V gene's germline CDR1 is SGHKS and CDR2 YYEKEE (reference sequence). With V trimmed by 4 bases and J by 6 bases, 6 bases remained unmatched. The CDR3 length is 15 residues. Generated by immunoSEQ multiplex PCR, the TCRdb table keeps only in-frame clones and is missing some. The sample includes 110,000 to 150,000 clones, about 94% seen only once; the top ten take over 1.5%. The genes are TRBV5-5 and TRBJ2-2, with 10 bases lining up with TRBD2. This receptor was obtained from a man aged 18 to 30 in good health and CMV-seropositive. Material for sequencing was PBMCs. This chain's CDR3 is CASSETGTSAGELFF. CDR3 nucleotide sequence: TGTGCCAGCAGCGAGACCGGGACTAGCGCCGGGGAGCTGTTTTTT.